Listed here are 10 T cell receptor beta chains from one sample, sequenced in a study of T cell repertoires in cytomegalovirus infection. In TCRdb, the reads were re-called with MiXCR into one record per CDR3 protein. The table includes tens of thousands of distinct CDR3 sequences, about 4% detected once. The sample consisted of PBMCs. These receptors originate from a human donor in good health (CMV status not recorded). Some clones in this sample may be carry-over from other donors' samples.

This clonotype was seen repeatedly, ten times or more. The rearrangement uses TRBV28 and TRBJ2-2; TRBD1 matches at 8 bases. This CDR3 region has 15 residues. CDR1 and CDR2 (germline): MDHEN, SYDVKM. J gave up 5 bases and V 4 bases, and 6 bases lay outside the gene matches. The CDR3 nucleotides are TGTGCCAGCAGTTGGGGAGGACAGGGAACCGGGGAGCTGTTTTTT. Amino acids: CASSWGGQGTGELFF.

This clonotype was recorded at least ten times. Written as DNA, the CDR3 is TGTGCCAGCAGTCTTCTCACAGGGATAGATGGGACCCAGTACTTC. It yields the protein CASSLLTGIDGTQYF. V is TRBV6-2 or TRBV6-3 and J is TRBJ2-5; D might be TRBD1 (6 bases). Trimming left V 5 bases short and J 7 bases short, with 20 bases between. Germline loops: CDR1 MNHEY, CDR2 SVGEGT. This CDR3 is 15 amino acids long.

This clonotype was seen repeatedly, ten times or more. V is TRBV7-2 and J is TRBJ1-1; D unresolved. The CDR3 covers 13 residues. Trimming shortened V by 6 bases and J by 0 bases, and 8 bases separated the two germline ends. From germline, CDR1 is SGHTA and CDR2 FQGNSA. The CDR3 here is CASSTAVNTEAFF. CDR3 nucleotides: TGTGCCAGCAGTACCGCCGTGAACACTGAAGCTTTCTTT.

This clonotype was counted ten times or more. The J gene is TRBJ1-4, the V gene TRBV29-1; D uncertain. CDR1 and CDR2 from the germline V gene are SQVTM and ANQGSEA. The CDR3 consists of 14 residues. V was pared by 3 bases and J by 3 bases, with 11 bases between. In nucleotides, the CDR3 is TGCAGCGTTGACTCTGGGAGGCCTAATGAAAAACTGTTTTTT. This sequence encodes CSVDSGRPNEKLFF.

This clonotype was detected ten times or more. The chain combines TRBV4-3 with TRBJ2-7, with D possibly being TRBD1 (5 bases). The CDR3 loop spans 15 amino acids. Germline V gene lookup returns CDR1 LGHNA and CDR2 YSLEER. Trimming pared 0 bases from V and 7 bases from J, leaving 16 bases between. CDR3: CASSQDQGTYVEQYF. CDR3 bases: TGCGCCAGCAGCCAAGATCAGGGAACCTACGTGGAGCAGTACTTC.

This clonotype was observed at least ten times. This rearrangement joins TRBV7-9 to TRBJ2-3; TRBD2 agrees at 11 bases. Germline CDR1 reads SEHNR; CDR2 reads FQNEAQ (reference sequence). The J segment lost 4 bases and the V segment lost 6 bases, leaving 6 bases of the junction unmatched. This CDR3 has 15 amino acids. The CDR3 protein is CASRSTSGSPDTQYF. DNA of the CDR3: TGTGCCAGCAGATCCACTAGCGGGAGTCCAGATACGCAGTATTTT.

This chain uses TRBV29-1 with TRBJ2-7; D perhaps matches TRBD2 (5 bases). This CDR3 contains 14 residues. Per germline, CDR1 SQVTM and CDR2 ANQGSEA. The V gene lost 3 bases and the J gene lost 0 bases, with 12 bases spanning the gap. CDR3 coding DNA: TGCAGCGTTGACAAGCCGGGGAGCTCCTACGAGCAGTACTTC. Its translation is CSVDKPGSSYEQYF.

The V gene is TRBV27, the J gene TRBJ2-7; 10 bases map to TRBD2. This CDR3 is 15 amino acids long. Per germline, CDR1 MNHEY and CDR2 SMNVEV (reference sequence). For the CDR3, the DNA is TGTACTTCCCGTGGGACTAGCGTCCTTGGTGGCGAGCAGTACTTC. It yields the protein CTSRGTSVLGGEQYF.

This clonotype has only a few counts. This CDR3 reads CASSLAQGADSNQPQHF. The CDR3 nucleotides read TGTGCCAGCAGCTTAGCGCAAGGCGCGGATAGCAATCAGCCCCAGCATTTT. This chain links TRBV7-2 with TRBJ1-5; no clear D gene. Germline V gives CDR1 SGHTA, CDR2 FQGNSA. The CDR3 contains 17 residues. Trimming shortened V by 0 bases and J by 0 bases, and 12 bases separated the two germline ends.

In this sample, this clonotype turned up many times. The rearrangement links TRBV12-3 or TRBV12-4 to TRBJ2-5, with TRBD1 matching over 8 bases. CDR3 length equals 13 residues. V dropped 4 bases and J dropped 5; count of bases not matched to a gene: 3. The CDR3 DNA is TGTGCCAGCAGTTGGACAGGGAGGGAGACCCAGTACTTC. Translation gives CASSWTGRETQYF.